Presented here are 21 T cell receptor beta chains from one specimen sequenced in a study of monozygotic twins with inflammatory bowel disease. TCRdb re-called the 5' RACE reads and shows each CDR3 protein once, DNA omitted. In all, the sample yields approximately 200,000 distinct CDR3 sequences. Source material: blood. Receptors were obtained from a human donor with ulcerative colitis or Crohn's disease, or a healthy co-twin of an affected twin (not recorded which).

The chain has TRBV30 and TRBJ1-5; checking the TCRdb D call of TRBD1 is not possible without DNA. Looked up from germline, CDR1 is GTSNPN and CDR2 is SVGIG (reference sequence). This CDR3 is built from 17 residues. This CDR3 is CAWSGPGKTGGNQPQHF.

CDR3 protein: CASSQGSGSSYEQYF. The rearrangement joins TRBV4-1 to TRBJ2-7. CDR1 and CDR2 from the germline V gene are MGHRA and YSYEKL. The CDR3 runs to 15 residues.

The chain combines TRBV12-3 or TRBV12-4 with TRBJ2-3; the TRBD2 assignment by TCRdb is unverifiable without DNA. The CDR3 covers 15 residues. The chain's CDR3 is CASSFQAGGADTQYF.

The rearrangement uses TRBV5-1 and TRBJ2-7; TCRdb gives TRBD2 as the D gene, but with no DNA this cannot be confirmed. CDR1 SGHRS and CDR2 YFSETQ come from the germline V gene. The CDR3 consists of 15 residues. The CDR3 protein is CASSPLAGGVYEQYF.

The chain couples TRBV6-6 to TRBJ1-1. The germline V gene encodes CDR1 MNHNY and CDR2 SVGAGI (reference sequence). The CDR3 is made up of 11 amino acids. CDR3 residues: CASSTHREAFF.

The J gene is TRBJ2-5, the V gene TRBV18; the D gene TCRdb calls, TRBD1, cannot be checked with no DNA. The CDR3 contains 14 residues. The germline gives CDR1 KGHSH, CDR2 LQKENI. The CDR3 sequence: CASATRDIQETQYF. Complete variable domain (other parts from reference TRBV18 and TRBJ2-5): NAGVMQNPRHLVRRRGQEARLRCSPMKGHSHVYWYRQLPEEGLKFMVYLQKENIIDESGMPKERFSAEFPKEGPSILRIQQVVRGDSAAYFCASATRDIQETQYFGPGTRLLVL.

V and J are TRBV7-9 and TRBJ1-2. This CDR3 has 12 amino acids. The germline V gene has CDR1 SEHNR and CDR2 FQNEAQ (reference sequence). The CDR3 here is CASSSSVGGYTF.

The V gene is TRBV12-3 or TRBV12-4, the J gene TRBJ2-1; absent DNA, TCRdb's TRBD2 call cannot be checked. This CDR3 spans 15 amino acids. CDR3 region: CASSFVAGENNEQFF.

This chain links TRBV9 with TRBJ1-2; the D call of TRBD1 rests on TCRdb alone, since no DNA is present to check it. Germline V gene lookup returns CDR1 SGDLS and CDR2 YYNGEE. This CDR3 is built from 13 residues. CDR3 in amino acids: CASSSGGARGYTF.

The chain joins TRBV11-2 to TRBJ2-7; TCRdb reports TRBD1, a call that lacks DNA to check it against. The CDR3 has 14 residues. CDR1 and CDR2 (germline): SGHAT, FQNNGV. This CDR3 reads CASSLAVRGSEQYF. Looking up the rest from reference TRBV11-2 and TRBJ2-7 gives the full variable domain: EAGVAQSPRYKIIEKRQSVAFWCNPISGHATLYWYQQILGQGPKLLIQFQNNGVVDDSQLPKDRFSAERLKGVDSTLKIQPAKLEDSAVYLCASSLAVRGSEQYFGPGTRLTVT.

CDR3 residues: CASSLVGTSGPEPTDTQYF. This chain joins TRBV7-6 and TRBJ2-3; TCRdb picks TRBD2, but there is no DNA to check that call. CDR1 and CDR2 from the germline V gene are SGHVS and FNYEAQ. CDR3 length: 19 amino acids.

The chain has TRBV5-4 and TRBJ2-1. The CDR3 extends over 12 amino acids. The V gene's germline CDR1 is SGHNT and CDR2 YYREEE (reference sequence). Here the CDR3 reads CASSFNTREQFF. The full variable domain, in which reference TRBV5-4 and TRBJ2-1 provide the parts outside the CDR3, is ETGVTQSPTHLIKTRGQQVTLRCSSQSGHNTVSWYQQALGQGPQFIFQYYREEENGRGNFPPRFSGLQFPNYSSELNVNALELDDSALYLCASSFNTREQFFGPGTRLTVL.

The CDR3 is CASTISTENTEAFF. The rearrangement links TRBV9 to TRBJ1-1. The CDR3 sequence is 14 residues long. Germline assignment: CDR1 SGDLS and CDR2 YYNGEE. The full variable domain, in which reference TRBV9 and TRBJ1-1 provide the parts outside the CDR3, is DSGVTQTPKHLITATGQRVTLRCSPRSGDLSVYWYQQSLDQGLQFLIQYYNGEERAKGNILERFSAQQFPDLHSELNLSSLELGDSALYFCASTISTENTEAFFGQGTRLTVV.

The J gene is TRBJ2-7, the V gene TRBV5-1; the TRBD1 assignment by TCRdb is unverifiable without DNA. Germline CDR1 SGHRS, CDR2 YFSETQ. The length of the CDR3 is 15 residues. The CDR3 protein is CASSVTGEIYSEQYF.

The chain is built from TRBV6-5 and TRBJ2-7; TCRdb's D call of TRBD2 is untestable without DNA. The germline CDR1 and CDR2 sequences are MNHEY and SVGAGI. The CDR3 runs to 15 residues. CDR3 in amino acids: CASSYGASGSSEQYF.

V gene TRBV7-2 combines with J gene TRBJ2-1; TCRdb's D call, TRBD1, is unchecked because there is no DNA. The length of the CDR3 is 13 residues. Germline CDR1 reads SGHTA; CDR2 reads FQGNSA. CDR3 amino acids: CASSLPGGDEQFF.

This sequence joins TRBV6-2 or TRBV6-3 and TRBJ2-7. CDR1 and CDR2 (germline): MNHEY, SVGEGT. This CDR3 contains 14 residues. The CDR3 region is CASSDLTSSYEQYF.

The chain links TRBV5-1 to TRBJ2-1; TCRdb reports TRBD2, a call that lacks DNA to check it against. CDR3 size: 15 residues. Germline CDR1 SGHRS, CDR2 YFSETQ. CDR3 sequence reads: CASSARTSGSDEQFF. The full variable domain, rest sourced from reference TRBV5-1 and TRBJ2-1, is KAGVTQTPRYLIKTRGQQVTLSCSPISGHRSVSWYQQTPGQGLQFLFEYFSETQRNKGNFPGRFSGRQFSNSRSEMNVSTLELGDSALYLCASSARTSGSDEQFFGPGTRLTVL.

The CDR3 here is CASSLGGTANYEQYF. The chain is built from TRBV7-2 and TRBJ2-7; with no DNA, the TCRdb D assignment of TRBD1 cannot be verified. The CDR3 contains 15 residues. Per germline, CDR1 SGHTA and CDR2 FQGNSA.

The gene calls are TRBV12-3 or TRBV12-4 and TRBJ1-2; TCRdb's assignment of TRBD1 cannot be checked, as there is no DNA. The CDR3 is 14 residues long. The chain's CDR3 is CANSFGDGAYGYTF.

This chain connects TRBV2 to TRBJ1-1. CDR1 is SNHLY, CDR2 FYNNEI, per germline. The CDR3 spans 15 residues. This chain's CDR3 is CASSERLQLNTEAFF.